The rows below give T cell receptor beta chains drawn from one sample of a study of PD-1 blockade in classical Hodgkin lymphoma. Data came from immunoSEQ multiplex PCR; TCRdb stores just in-frame clones and leaves some out. The profile covers tens of thousands of clones, with around 78% appearing a single time and around 15% taken by the ten largest. Sequences were derived from peripheral blood mononuclear cells (PBMCs), sampled at baseline. The source of these receptors is a human donor with classical Hodgkin lymphoma. Both conserved end residues are part of each CDR3. D genes are given only for firm matches. Clone sizes are given selectively: once, few, many, or a class where the clone is expanded.

v_gene	abundance	d_gene	j_gene	CDR3nt	CDR3aa
TRBV5-6	once	-	TRBJ2-7	TGTGCCAGCAGCTTCTTCCAGTACGAGCAGTACTTC	CASSFFQYEQYF
TRBV7-6	-	-	TRBJ2-5	TGTGCCAGCAGCTTAGGAGGGGCGGGGGAGACCCAGTACTTC	CASSLGGAGETQYF
TRBV7-2	-	TRBD2	TRBJ2-7	TGTGCCAGCAGCCAGACTAGCGGGGAACCCTACGAGCAGTACTTC	CASSQTSGEPYEQYF
TRBV11-1	once	-	TRBJ2-5	TGTGCCAGCAGTTACTTAGGGGGGTCGGAGACCCAGTACTTC	CASSYLGGSETQYF
TRBV6-1	-	TRBD2	TRBJ2-3	TGTGCCAGTTGCATAGCGGGGGCGGGAGATACGCAGTATTTT	CASCIAGAGDTQYF
TRBV6-6	-	TRBD2	TRBJ2-4	TGTGCCAGCAGTCGGGGACTAGTTGCCAAAAACATTCAGTACTTC	CASSRGLVAKNIQYF
TRBV29-1	once	-	TRBJ2-5	TGCAGCGTAGACAGAATTAAAGAGACCCAGTACTTC	CSVDRIKETQYF
TRBV4-2	-	TRBD1	TRBJ1-1	TGTGCCAGCAGCCAAGAGGGACAGGGGGACACTGAAGCTTTCTTT	CASSQEGQGDTEAFF
TRBV9	-	-	TRBJ1-2	TGTGCCAGCAGCGTAGAGTCAGGTCGGGGCTACACCTTC	CASSVESGRGYTF
TRBV2	-	TRBD1	TRBJ2-7	TGTGCCACTACCGACAGGGGGCATAGCTACGAGCAGTACTTC	CATTDRGHSYEQYF
TRBV15	-	-	TRBJ2-2	TGTGCCACCAGCAGATGGGGCGGGGAGCTGTTTTTT	CATSRWGGELFF
TRBV10-1	-	TRBD2	TRBJ2-5	TGCGCCAGCAGTTCTAGCGGTGCACAAGAGACCCAGTACTTC	CASSSSGAQETQYF